This T cell receptor (beta chain) was recorded in a study of regulatory T cells in long-lasting Graves disease. With iRepertoire HTBI primers and Arm-PCR of CDR3 regions, TCR beta libraries were built. TCRdb called the multiplex PCR reads again in MiXCR, with one record for every CDR3 protein. The sample carries about 620,000 distinct CDR3 sequences, roughly 15% recorded once. V was shortened by 5 bases and J by 7 bases, with 18 bases between the two germline ends. The CDR3 has 16 residues. This clonotype was observed at least ten times. The time point here: newly diagnosed GD, antithyroid drugs for less than 3 months. Isolated PBMC RNA provided the starting material for the TCR library. These data are also associated with another study on T cells in Graves' hyperthyroidism and ophthalmopathy. According to that study: Most thyroid clonotypes with frequency above 0.001 were detected in blood.

This receptor was identified in a woman aged 25 to 45 with Graves disease. V gene TRBV12-3 or TRBV12-4 combines with J gene TRBJ1-6; D not certain. The sample was peripheral blood mononuclear cells (PBMCs), taken at new diagnosis, from a patient treated with antithyroid drugs. The CDR3 region has the DNA TGTGCCAGCAGTCATCAAAGAGGCTCCGACAATTCACCCCTCCACTTT. Residues: CASSHQRGSDNSPLHF.